This record covers a single T cell receptor beta chain. Its antigen is not identified. These data originate in a study of T cell responses to AZD1222 COVID-19 vaccine. Whole-study findings and limits: The breadth and depth of Spike-specific TCRs increased once two AZD1222 doses had been given. Donors in the cohort were predominantly white British and more often female, and clonal diversity was possibly underestimated.

Assay: immunoSEQ multiplex PCR; the TCRdb copy retains only in-frame clones and omits some. This table has about 120,000 clones, around 85% appearing once. From germline, CDR1 is SNHLY and CDR2 FYNNEI. After removal of 7 bases from V and 0 bases from J, the junction contained 2 bases not matched to a gene. The CDR3 totals 15 residues. V is TRBV2 and J is TRBJ2-1; 11 bases agree with TRBD2. The source material was peripheral blood, sampled on day 0 of AZD1222 vaccination. This TCR came from an adult in good health. The CDR3: CASTGTSGSYNEQFF. The CDR3 nucleotides are TGTGCCAGCACCGGGACTAGCGGCTCCTACAATGAGCAGTTCTTC.